What follows are 14 T cell receptor beta chains derived from one specimen sequenced in a study of a mutant IDH1 vaccine in newly diagnosed glioma. Some clones are missing from TCRdb's copy, which holds only in-frame ones; the method was immunoSEQ multiplex PCR. The table has fewer than 20,000 clones, about 80% seen once; the top ten hold more than 8%. Specified time point: baseline, week 1 (first vaccination visit). Treatment indicated: pre-vaccination baseline after standard-of-care therapy. The material was PBMCs, obtained from a glioma patient treated with radiotherapy, temozolomide or both. The source of these receptors is a man between 35 and 55 years old with glioma.

This clone came up once. The chain carries TRBV19 and TRBJ1-2; 7 positions agree with TRBD1. The V gene end was trimmed by 4 bases and the J gene end by 5 bases; junction bases not matched to a gene: 4. The CDR3 totals 13 residues. Germline assignment: CDR1 LNHDA and CDR2 SQIVND (reference sequence). CDR3 loop: CASSTDREYGYTF. CDR3 in DNA: TGTGCCAGTAGTACCGACAGGGAATATGGCTACACCTTC.

The gene calls are TRBV7-2 and TRBJ2-7; D is undetermined. This CDR3 region has 14 residues. CDR1 is SGHTA, CDR2 FQGNSA, per germline. The V end was cut by 4 bases, the J end by 3 bases, with 13 bases between. Here the CDR3 DNA reads TGTGCCAGCAGCTCCCCGGTCCCTCTCTACGAGCAGTACTTC. As protein: CASSSPVPLYEQYF.

The chain links TRBV4-1 to TRBJ2-1; 10 positions agree with TRBD2. The trim removed 0 bases at V and 15 bases at J, leaving 14 bases unmatched. The CDR3 contains 16 residues. Germline V gene data show CDR1 as MGHRA and CDR2 as YSYEKL. CDR3 bases: TGCGCCAGCAGCCAAGATAGTGGGGCTAGCGGGAGTTATAGGTTCTTC. Translating it yields CASSQDSGASGSYRFF.

The chain couples TRBV7-2 to TRBJ2-7, with D possibly TRBD1 on 5 matching bases. The CDR3 totals 15 residues. Deletions cut 1 base from V and 6 bases from J, with 16 bases between. Germline lookup yields CDR1 SGHTA and CDR2 FQGNSA. The CDR3 DNA reads as TGTGCCAGCAGCTTAGATGGTGGGGCCTGGGGCGAGCAGTACTTC. Its translation is CASSLDGGAWGEQYF.

The genes are TRBV7-9 and TRBJ1-4, with D unclear. Trimming stripped 1 base from V and 3 bases from J, with 9 bases between. The germline V gene has CDR1 SEHNR and CDR2 FQNEAQ (reference sequence). The CDR3 sequence is 15 residues long. The CDR3 reads CASSLVASANEKLFF. The CDR3 bases are TGTGCCAGCAGCTTAGTGGCCAGTGCTAATGAAAAACTGTTTTTT.

This chain joins TRBV5-1 and TRBJ2-7; D may be TRBD1 (5 bases). The CDR3 has 15 residues. V was clipped by 4 bases and J by 6 bases, with 20 bases between them. CDR1 and CDR2 from the germline V gene are SGHRS and YFSETQ. CDR3 loop: CASSPQGARFGEQYF. DNA of the CDR3: TGCGCCAGCAGCCCCCAAGGGGCCCGTTTTGGCGAGCAGTACTTC.

The table lists this clone with a few counts. The chain has TRBV10-3 and TRBJ1-1, with D unclear. The V end was cut by 6 bases, the J end by 0 bases, with 5 bases between. The CDR3 is 12 residues long. Per germline, CDR1 ENHRY and CDR2 SYGVKD. The CDR3 DNA reads as TGTGCCATCAGGGGCCTGAACACTGAAGCTTTCTTT. The encoded protein is CAIRGLNTEAFF.

The chain combines TRBV7-9 with TRBJ1-2, with D tentatively TRBD1 (5 bases). The CDR3 length is 12 residues. Trimming shortened V by 6 bases and J by 8 bases, and 13 bases separated the two germline ends. Germline V lookup: CDR1 SEHNR, CDR2 FQNEAQ (reference sequence). The CDR3 here is CASRIGGGGYTF. The CDR3 bases are TGTGCCAGCAGGATTGGGGGTGGAGGCTACACCTTC.

This chain uses TRBV29-1 with TRBJ1-1; D may be TRBD1 (5 bases). CDR3 size: 13 residues. V lost 4 bases, J lost 1 base, and 10 bases lay in between. Germline lookup yields CDR1 SQVTM and CDR2 ANQGSEA. The CDR3 sequence: CSVGGDRNTEAFF. CDR3 nucleotides: TGCAGCGTTGGGGGGGACCGGAACACTGAAGCTTTCTTT.

This chain's CDR3 is CASSSRGLGETQYF. The CDR3 DNA is TGTGCCAGCAGCTCTCGAGGGCTGGGGGAGACCCAGTACTTC. V usage is TRBV5-5 and J usage is TRBJ2-5; a weak D match, TRBD2 (5 bases). This CDR3 region has 14 residues. CDR1 is SGHKS, CDR2 YYEKEE, per germline (reference sequence). Trimming pared 3 bases from V and 5 bases from J, leaving 14 bases between.

J is TRBJ2-1 and V is TRBV29-1; the match to TRBD1 covers 9 bases. The germline V gene has CDR1 SQVTM and CDR2 ANQGSEA. The CDR3 is made up of 14 amino acids. The V and J ends lost 7 bases and 2 bases, in that order; junction bases with no gene match: 6. CDR3: CSAPGTGTYNEQFF. CDR3 DNA: TGCAGCGCTCCCGGGACAGGGACCTACAATGAGCAGTTCTTC.

The sample holds a few counts of this clone. J is TRBJ2-7 and V is TRBV5-6, with a possible D match to TRBD2 (7 bases). CDR1 is SGHDT, CDR2 YYEEEE, per germline. The V end lost 0 bases, the J end lost 3 bases, and 13 bases lay between the germline ends. The CDR3 has 15 residues. This CDR3 is CASSLEVGGGYEQYF. For the CDR3, the DNA is TGTGCCAGCAGCTTGGAGGTGGGAGGGGGCTACGAGCAGTACTTC. Looking up the rest from reference TRBV5-6 and TRBJ2-7 gives the full variable domain: DAGVTQSPTHLIKTRGQQVTLRCSPKSGHDTVSWYQQALGQGPQFIFQYYEEEERQRGNFPDRFSGHQFPNYSSELNVNALLLGDSALYLCASSLEVGGGYEQYFGPGTRLTVT.

This chain uses TRBV5-4 with TRBJ2-1; D is ambiguous. The V gene's germline CDR1 is SGHNT and CDR2 YYREEE (reference sequence). V gave up 2 bases and J gave up 5 bases, with 11 bases separating them. This CDR3 has 14 residues. The CDR3 DNA follows: TGTGCCAGCAGCTTTTATGGCGTAAACAATGAGCAGTTCTTC. Its translation: CASSFYGVNNEQFF.

The chain employs TRBV19 and TRBJ2-7; perhaps TRBD2 as D (7 bases). CDR1 is LNHDA, CDR2 SQIVND, per germline (reference sequence). This CDR3 region has 13 residues. V shed 10 bases and J shed 7 bases, with 20 bases lying between them. CDR3: CATSRGALWEQYF. The CDR3 DNA reads as TGTGCCACGTCTCGGGGGGCTCTCTGGGAGCAGTACTTC.